A single TCR beta chain is shown here with its context. The germline gives CDR1 SGHNT, CDR2 YENEEA. The CDR3 is 15 amino acids. The germline V and J ends were trimmed by 5 bases and 4 bases, with 18 bases remaining between them. This sample is drawn from a study of blood T cell repertoires in COVID-19. For the study at large: T cells, B-cell-depleted T cells, or PBMCs supplied cDNA or gDNA.

This table comes from immunoSEQ multiplex PCR, and its TCRdb copy is limited to in-frame clones, with some not included. The data contain about 74,000 clones, around 78% of them seen just once; the ten biggest clones take up 15% to 19%. The TCR originated in a human donor in a cohort sampled during active COVID-19. The sample taken for sequencing was peripheral blood. V is TRBV11-3 and J is TRBJ2-7, with D maybe TRBD2 (7 bases). The CDR3 protein is CASSLGGLAEYEQYF. CDR3 nucleotide sequence: TGTGCCAGCAGCCTAGGGGGGCTAGCGGAATACGAGCAGTACTTC.